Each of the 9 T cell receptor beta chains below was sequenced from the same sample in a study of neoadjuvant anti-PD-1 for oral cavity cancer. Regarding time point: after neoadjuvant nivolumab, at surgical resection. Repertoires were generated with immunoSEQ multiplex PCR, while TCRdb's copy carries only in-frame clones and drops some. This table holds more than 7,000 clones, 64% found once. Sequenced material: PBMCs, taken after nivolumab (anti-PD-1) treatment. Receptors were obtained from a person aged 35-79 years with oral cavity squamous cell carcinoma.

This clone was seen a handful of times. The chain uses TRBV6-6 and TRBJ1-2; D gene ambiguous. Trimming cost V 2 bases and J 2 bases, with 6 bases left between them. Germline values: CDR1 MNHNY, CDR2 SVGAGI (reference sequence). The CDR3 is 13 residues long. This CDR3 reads CASSYDQNYGYTF. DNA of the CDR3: TGTGCCAGCAGTTACGACCAAAACTATGGCTACACCTTC.

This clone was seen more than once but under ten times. In DNA form, the CDR3 reads TGCGCCAGCAGTGAGGCGGGGGGCGAGCAGTACTTC. It encodes CASSEAGGEQYF. V is TRBV10-1 and J is TRBJ2-7; 8 nucleotides line up with TRBD2. Looked up from germline, CDR1 is WNHNN and CDR2 is SYGVQD (reference sequence). J lost 6 bases, V lost 2 bases, and 0 bases had no gene match. This CDR3 is 12 amino acids long.

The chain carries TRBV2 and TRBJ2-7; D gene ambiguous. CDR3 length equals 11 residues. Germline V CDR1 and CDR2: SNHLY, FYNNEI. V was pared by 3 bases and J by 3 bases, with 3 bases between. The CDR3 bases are TGTGCCAGCAGTGATCACTACGAGCAGTACTTC. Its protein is CASSDHYEQYF. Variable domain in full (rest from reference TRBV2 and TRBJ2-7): EPEVTQTPSHQVTQMGQEVILRCVPISNHLYFYWYRQILGQKVEFLVSFYNNEISEKSEIFDDQFSVERPDGSNFTLKIRSTKLEDSAMYFCASSDHYEQYFGPGTRLTVT.

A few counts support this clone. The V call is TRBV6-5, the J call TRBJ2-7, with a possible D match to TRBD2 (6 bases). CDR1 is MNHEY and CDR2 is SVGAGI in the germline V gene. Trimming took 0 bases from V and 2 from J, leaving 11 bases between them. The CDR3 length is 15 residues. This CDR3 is CASSYSRDSTYEQYF. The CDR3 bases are TGTGCCAGCAGTTACTCAAGGGACTCTACCTACGAGCAGTACTTC.

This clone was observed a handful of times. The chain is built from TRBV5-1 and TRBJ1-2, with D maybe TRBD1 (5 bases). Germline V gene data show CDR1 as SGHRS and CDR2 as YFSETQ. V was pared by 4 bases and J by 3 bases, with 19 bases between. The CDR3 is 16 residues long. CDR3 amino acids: CASSVGTPLRDYGYTF. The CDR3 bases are TGCGCCAGCAGCGTCGGGACCCCCTTAAGGGACTATGGCTACACCTTC.

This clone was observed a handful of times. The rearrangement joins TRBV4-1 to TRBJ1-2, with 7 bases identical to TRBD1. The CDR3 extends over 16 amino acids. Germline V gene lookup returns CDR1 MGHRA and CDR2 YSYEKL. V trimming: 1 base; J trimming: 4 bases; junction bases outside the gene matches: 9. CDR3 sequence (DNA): TGCGCCAGCAGCCAAGCCGCAGGGGGTTTCGCCTATGGCTACACCTTC. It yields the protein CASSQAAGGFAYGYTF.

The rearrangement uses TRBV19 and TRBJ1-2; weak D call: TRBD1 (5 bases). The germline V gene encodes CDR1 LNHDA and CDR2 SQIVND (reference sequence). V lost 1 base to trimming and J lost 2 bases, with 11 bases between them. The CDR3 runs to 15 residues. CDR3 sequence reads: CASSIGGAGNYGYTF. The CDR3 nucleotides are TGTGCCAGTAGTATAGGCGGGGCAGGGAACTATGGCTACACCTTC.

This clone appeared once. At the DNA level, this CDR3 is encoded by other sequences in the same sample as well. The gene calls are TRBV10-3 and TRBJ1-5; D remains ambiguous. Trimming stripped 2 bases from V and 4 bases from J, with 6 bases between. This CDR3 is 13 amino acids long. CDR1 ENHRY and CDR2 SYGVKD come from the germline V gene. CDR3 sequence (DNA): TGTGCCATCAGTGAGATTGAAAATCAGCCCCAGCATTTT. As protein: CAISEIENQPQHF.

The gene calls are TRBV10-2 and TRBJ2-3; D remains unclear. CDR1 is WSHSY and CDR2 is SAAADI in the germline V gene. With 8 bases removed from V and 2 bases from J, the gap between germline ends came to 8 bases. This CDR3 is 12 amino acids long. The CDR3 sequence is CASEPFTDTQYF. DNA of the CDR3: TGCGCCAGCGAGCCCTTCACAGATACGCAGTATTTT.